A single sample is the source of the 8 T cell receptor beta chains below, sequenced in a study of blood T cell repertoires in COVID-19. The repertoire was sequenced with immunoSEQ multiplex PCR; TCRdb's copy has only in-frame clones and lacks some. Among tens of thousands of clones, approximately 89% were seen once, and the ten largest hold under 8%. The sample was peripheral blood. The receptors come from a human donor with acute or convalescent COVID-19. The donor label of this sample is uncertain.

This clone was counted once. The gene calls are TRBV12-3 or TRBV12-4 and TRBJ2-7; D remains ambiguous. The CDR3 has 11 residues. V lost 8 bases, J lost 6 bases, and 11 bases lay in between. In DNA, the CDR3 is TGTGCCAGCCCCCCGGGTTGCGAGCAGTACTTC. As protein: CASPPGCEQYF.

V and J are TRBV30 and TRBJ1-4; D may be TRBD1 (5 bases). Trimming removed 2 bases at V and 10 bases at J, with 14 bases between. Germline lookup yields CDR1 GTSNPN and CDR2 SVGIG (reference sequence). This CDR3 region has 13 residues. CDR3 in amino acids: CAWSPGPGGKLFF. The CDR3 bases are TGTGCCTGGAGTCCGGGCCCCGGGGGAAAACTGTTTTTT.

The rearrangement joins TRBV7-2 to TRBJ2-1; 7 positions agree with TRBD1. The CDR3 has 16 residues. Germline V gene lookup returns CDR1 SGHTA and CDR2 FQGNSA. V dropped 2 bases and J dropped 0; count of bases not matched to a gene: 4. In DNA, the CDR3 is TGTGCCAGCAGCTTACGACAGGGTTTCTCCTACAATGAGCAGTTCTTC. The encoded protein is CASSLRQGFSYNEQFF.

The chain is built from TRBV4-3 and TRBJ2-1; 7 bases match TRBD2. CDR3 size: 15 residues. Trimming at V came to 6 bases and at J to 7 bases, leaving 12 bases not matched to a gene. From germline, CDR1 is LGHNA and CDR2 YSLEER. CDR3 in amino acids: CASRRTTREGNEQFF. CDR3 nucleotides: TGCGCCAGCAGACGAACTACTAGGGAGGGGAATGAGCAGTTCTTC.

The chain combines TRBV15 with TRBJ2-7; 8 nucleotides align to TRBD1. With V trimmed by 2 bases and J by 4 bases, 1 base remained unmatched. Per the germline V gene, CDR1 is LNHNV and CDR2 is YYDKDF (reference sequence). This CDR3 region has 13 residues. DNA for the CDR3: TGTGCCACCAGCAGATGGACAGGGTACGAGCAGTACTTC. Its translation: CATSRWTGYEQYF.

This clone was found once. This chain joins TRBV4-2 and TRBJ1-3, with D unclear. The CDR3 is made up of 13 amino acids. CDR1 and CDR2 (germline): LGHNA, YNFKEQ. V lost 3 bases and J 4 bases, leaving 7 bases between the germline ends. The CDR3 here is CASSHSDGNTIYF. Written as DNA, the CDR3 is TGTGCCAGCAGCCACAGCGACGGAAACACCATATATTTT.

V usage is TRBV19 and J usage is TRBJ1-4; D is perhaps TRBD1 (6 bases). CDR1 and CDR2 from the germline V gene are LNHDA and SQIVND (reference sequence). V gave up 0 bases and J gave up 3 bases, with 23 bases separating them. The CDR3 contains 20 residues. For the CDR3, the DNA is TGTGCCAGTAGTATAGACTATCCCCTCGGCGACGGACAGTCTAATGAAAAACTGTTTTTT. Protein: CASSIDYPLGDGQSNEKLFF.

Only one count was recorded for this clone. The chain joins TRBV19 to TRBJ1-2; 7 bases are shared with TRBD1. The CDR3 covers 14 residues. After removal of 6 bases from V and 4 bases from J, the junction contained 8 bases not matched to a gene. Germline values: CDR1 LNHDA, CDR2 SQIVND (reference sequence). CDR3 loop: CASRSNDRVYGYTF. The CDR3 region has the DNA TGTGCCAGTAGGTCAAATGACAGGGTCTATGGCTACACCTTC.